Below are 15 T cell receptor beta chains sequenced from a single sample in a study of shared clonotypes between healthy human individuals. Sequenced by immunoSEQ multiplex PCR; TCRdb stores in-frame clones only, minus some. The data show around 1.4 million clones, 98% to 99% seen once. The sample was naive CD4+ T cells sorted from blood. Subset of the sample: CD45RA+ positively selected. These receptors were obtained from a man aged 30 to 45 in good health.

The chain has TRBV5-1 and TRBJ2-7; D remains unclear. The ends were cut back, 5 bases at V and 1 base at J, with 22 bases in the middle. Per the germline V gene, CDR1 is SGHRS and CDR2 is YFSETQ. The CDR3 spans 17 residues. The CDR3 sequence is CASRFLDRGAQSYEQYF. The DNA of the CDR3 is TGCGCCAGCAGGTTTCTTGATCGTGGAGCCCAATCCTACGAGCAGTACTTC.

The rearrangement links TRBV4-1 to TRBJ1-2; D gene ambiguous. With 1 base removed from V and 4 bases from J, the gap between germline ends came to 10 bases. Germline V CDR1 and CDR2: MGHRA, YSYEKL. This CDR3 spans 14 amino acids. This CDR3 is CASSQVGRGYGYTF. Here the CDR3 DNA reads TGCGCCAGCAGCCAAGTAGGACGGGGCTATGGCTACACCTTC.

This clone was recorded once. The chain uses TRBV6-5 and TRBJ1-2, with 8 bases that match TRBD1. The CDR3 is 13 residues long. Germline values: CDR1 MNHEY, CDR2 SVGAGI. V trimming: 4 bases; J trimming: 3 bases; junction bases outside the gene matches: 1. The CDR3, as DNA: TGTGCCAGCAGTTTGACAGGGGACTATGGCTACACCTTC. The encoded protein is CASSLTGDYGYTF.

The chain uses TRBV2 and TRBJ2-5; 8 bases align to TRBD2. The CDR3 totals 14 residues. V lost 7 bases to trimming and J lost 1 base; unmatched junction nucleotides: 5. Germline V lookup: CDR1 SNHLY, CDR2 FYNNEI. CDR3 in amino acids: CASNPLAAQETQYF. The DNA of the CDR3 is TGTGCCAGCAATCCACTAGCGGCCCAAGAGACCCAGTACTTC.

The CDR3: CASSPAGLGTDTQYF. The CDR3 coding sequence is TGTGCCAGCAGCCCGGCGGGGCTAGGGACAGATACGCAGTATTTT. This chain links TRBV7-3 with TRBJ2-3; TRBD2 is a possible D gene (6 bases). This CDR3 comprises 15 residues. V was pared by 5 bases and J by 3 bases, with 15 bases between. Per the germline V gene, CDR1 is SGHTA and CDR2 is FQGTGA.

The V call is TRBV27, the J call TRBJ2-7, with unresolved D. From germline, CDR1 is MNHEY and CDR2 SMNVEV (reference sequence). This CDR3 contains 14 residues. V was pared by 5 bases and J by 6 bases, with 17 bases between. The CDR3 bases are TGTGCCAGCAGTACCGTCGACCCGTGGAGCGAGCAGTACTTC. It specifies CASSTVDPWSEQYF.

This sequence joins TRBV19 and TRBJ2-2; TRBD2 agrees at 8 bases. The CDR3 has 14 residues. Germline-derived CDR1 and CDR2 are LNHDA and SQIVND (reference sequence). With 5 bases clipped from V and 7 bases from J, the junction kept 6 bases outside the gene matches. CDR3 sequence reads: CASSVSGSGGELFF. The CDR3 DNA reads as TGTGCCAGTAGTGTAAGCGGGAGTGGCGGGGAGCTGTTTTTT.

This sequence joins TRBV14 and TRBJ2-3, with TRBD2 matching 12 bases. V was clipped by 4 bases and J by 6 bases; unmatched bases: 20. Germline values: CDR1 SGHDN, CDR2 FVKESK. This CDR3 is built from 20 residues. The CDR3: CASSRTPIGTSGYQGDTQYF. The DNA of the CDR3 is TGTGCCAGCAGCCGGACGCCCATCGGGACTAGCGGGTATCAGGGGGATACGCAGTATTTT.

About this clone itself: This specimen includes other DNA sequences encoding the same CDR3. The chain couples TRBV28 to TRBJ2-7; 8 bases align to TRBD1. The length of the CDR3 is 14 residues. V lost 3 bases and J lost 2; bases outside the gene matches: 3. Germline V CDR1 and CDR2: MDHEN, SYDVKM. The CDR3 loop reads CASSFSGGTYEQYF. CDR3 nucleotides: TGTGCCAGCAGTTTCTCAGGGGGCACCTACGAGCAGTACTTC.

The chain joins TRBV18 to TRBJ2-7; possibly TRBD1 for D (5 bases). Per germline, CDR1 KGHSH and CDR2 LQKENI. The CDR3 loop spans 13 amino acids. V was pared by 2 bases and J by 3 bases, with 8 bases between. CDR3 sequence (DNA): TGTGCCAGCTCACCAACAACAGGCTACGAGCAGTACTTC. As protein: CASSPTTGYEQYF.

V is TRBV28 and J is TRBJ2-7; D is possibly TRBD2 (6 bases). The CDR3 is 15 residues long. V lost 5 bases to trimming and J lost 4 bases, with 18 bases between them. Germline values: CDR1 MDHEN, CDR2 SYDVKM. CDR3 sequence (DNA): TGTGCCAGCAGTCCCAGTGGTCGGGAGCGGTACGAGCAGTACTTC. This encodes CASSPSGRERYEQYF.

The V and J genes are TRBV4-3 and TRBJ2-3; D is undetermined. The CDR3 runs 13 residues. Trimming removed 0 bases at V and 6 bases at J, with 7 bases between. CDR1 and CDR2 (germline): LGHNA, YSLEER. CDR3 sequence: CASSQEFRDTQYF. The CDR3 bases are TGCGCCAGCAGCCAAGAGTTCCGGGATACGCAGTATTTT.

This chain connects TRBV7-9 to TRBJ2-7; 9 bases align to TRBD2. The V segment lost 5 bases and the J segment 4 bases; nucleotides outside the gene matches: 12. Looked up from germline, CDR1 is SEHNR and CDR2 is FQNEAQ (reference sequence). This CDR3 region has 16 residues. In DNA form, the CDR3 reads TGTGCCAGCAGCACCACTAGGGGCGGGAGGGCTTACGAGCAGTACTTC. Amino acid sequence: CASSTTRGGRAYEQYF.

This clone occurred once. This chain connects TRBV28 to TRBJ2-4; no clear D gene. Germline V gives CDR1 MDHEN, CDR2 SYDVKM. The length of the CDR3 is 15 residues. Trimming shortened V by 2 bases and J by 7 bases, and 15 bases separated the two germline ends. In DNA, the CDR3 is TGTGCCAGCAGTTTAAAGTTTCCCGTGGGTAACATTCAGTACTTC. Protein: CASSLKFPVGNIQYF.

CDR3 nucleotide sequence: TGTGCCAGCAGCTACGCGGGGGGGGCGAGGGACACTGAAGCTTTCTTT. This gives the protein CASSYAGGARDTEAFF. This chain links TRBV5-4 with TRBJ1-1; a possible D gene is TRBD1 (6 bases). V dropped 3 bases and J dropped 3 bases, with 18 bases sitting between them. The CDR3 consists of 16 residues. The germline gives CDR1 SGHNT, CDR2 YYREEE (reference sequence). Combining the CDR3 with reference TRBV5-4 and TRBJ1-1 gives the whole variable domain ETGVTQSPTHLIKTRGQQVTLRCSSQSGHNTVSWYQQALGQGPQFIFQYYREEENGRGNFPPRFSGLQFPNYSSELNVNALELDDSALYLCASSYAGGARDTEAFFGQGTRLTVV.